A single TCR beta chain is shown here with its context. The antigen is undetermined. Sequencing used immunoSEQ multiplex PCR; TCRdb keeps in-frame clones, though not all of them. The table lists around 58,000 clones, about 89% of them singletons. Autoimmune disease history or systemic immunosuppression excluded patients. This sample is drawn from a study of OX40 agonist ivuxolimab in advanced cancers. Study details: The drug used for patients, ivuxolimab, was an agonistic anti-OX40 (CD134) antibody. Study-wide results and limits: Clonal expansion was seen in CD4+ and CD8+ blood T cells by week 6 at 0.1 to 3.0 mg/kg.

Sequencing used CD4+ or CD8+ T cells sorted from blood, obtained in a trial of the OX40 agonist ivuxolimab. The source is an adult with an advanced solid tumor such as melanoma, head and neck, liver or kidney cancer.

The CDR3: CASSVRDTGNTIYF. CDR3 DNA sequence: TGTGCCAGCAGTGTCCGGGACACCGGAAACACCATATATTTT. The chain joins TRBV2 to TRBJ1-3, with D possibly TRBD1 on 6 matching bases. The CDR3 sequence is 14 residues long. Trimming stripped 4 bases from V and 4 bases from J, with 11 bases between. Germline CDR1 SNHLY, CDR2 FYNNEI.